This TCR beta chain is from a study of human T cells and chemical hapten exposure. This clonotype has a handful of counts. The length of the CDR3 is 15 residues. Germline V gives CDR1 MNHEY, CDR2 SVGEGT. The ends were cut back, 6 bases at V and 5 bases at J, with 19 bases in the middle. Time point given: patch test 2, 6 weeks after DPC sensitization. The treatment was: therapeutic diphenylcyclopropenone sensitization with weekly scalp DPC. TCRdb fed the RACE reads into MiXCR, producing one record per CDR3 protein. The sample lists some 350,000 distinct CDR3 sequences, roughly 6% occurring once. The rearrangement uses TRBV6-2 or TRBV6-3 and TRBJ2-5, with a tentative D call TRBD2 (6 bases). The sample consisted of whole blood, taken in connection with sensitization to the hapten diphenylcyclopropenone (DPC). The TCR originated in a woman aged 18-29 years with alopecia areata. Some clones in this sample may be carry-over from other donors' samples. The CDR3 DNA follows: TGTGCCAGCAGAAAGACCGGGACTTCGGCGGAGACCCAGTACTTC. It specifies CASRKTGTSAETQYF.